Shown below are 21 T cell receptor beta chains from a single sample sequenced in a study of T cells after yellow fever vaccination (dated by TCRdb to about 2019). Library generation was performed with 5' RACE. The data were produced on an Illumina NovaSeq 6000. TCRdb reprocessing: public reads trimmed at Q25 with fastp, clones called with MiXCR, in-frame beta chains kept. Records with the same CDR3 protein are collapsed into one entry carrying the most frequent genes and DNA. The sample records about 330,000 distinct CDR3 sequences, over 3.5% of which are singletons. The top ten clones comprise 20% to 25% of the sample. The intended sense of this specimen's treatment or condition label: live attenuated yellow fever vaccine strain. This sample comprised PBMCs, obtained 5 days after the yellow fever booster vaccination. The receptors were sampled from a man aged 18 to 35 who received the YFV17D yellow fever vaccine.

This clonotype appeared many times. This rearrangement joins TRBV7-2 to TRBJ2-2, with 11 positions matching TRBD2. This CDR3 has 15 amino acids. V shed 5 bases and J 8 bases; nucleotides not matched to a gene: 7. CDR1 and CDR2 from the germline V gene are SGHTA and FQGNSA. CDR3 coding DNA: TGTGCCAGCAGCCCGATACTAGCGGGGGAGGGGGAGCTGTTTTTT. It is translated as CASSPILAGEGELFF. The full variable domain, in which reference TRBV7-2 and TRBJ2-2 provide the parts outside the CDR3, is GAGVSQSPSNKVTEKGKDVELRCDPISGHTALYWYRQSLGQGLEFLIYFQGNSAPDKSGLPSDRFSAERTGGSVSTLTIQRTQQEDSAVYLCASSPILAGEGELFFGEGSRLTVL.

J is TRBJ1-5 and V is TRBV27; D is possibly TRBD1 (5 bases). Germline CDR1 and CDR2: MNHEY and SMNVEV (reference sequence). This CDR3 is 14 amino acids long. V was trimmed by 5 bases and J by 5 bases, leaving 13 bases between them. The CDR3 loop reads CASSPGGVYQPQHF. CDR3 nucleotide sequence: TGTGCCAGCAGTCCGGGGGGGGTTTATCAGCCCCAGCATTTT.

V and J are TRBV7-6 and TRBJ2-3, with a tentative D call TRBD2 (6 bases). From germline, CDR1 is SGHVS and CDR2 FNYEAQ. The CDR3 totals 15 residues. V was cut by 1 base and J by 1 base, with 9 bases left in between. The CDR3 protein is CASSLDPSGTDTQYF. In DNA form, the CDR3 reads TGTGCCAGCAGCTTAGATCCTAGCGGCACAGATACGCAGTATTTT.

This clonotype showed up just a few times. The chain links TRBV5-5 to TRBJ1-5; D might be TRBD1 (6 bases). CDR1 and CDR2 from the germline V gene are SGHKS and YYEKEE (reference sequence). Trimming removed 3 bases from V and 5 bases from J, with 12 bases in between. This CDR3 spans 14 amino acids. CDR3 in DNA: TGTGCCAGCAGCTGGGGCAGGGGTTATCAGCCCCAGCATTTT. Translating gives CASSWGRGYQPQHF.

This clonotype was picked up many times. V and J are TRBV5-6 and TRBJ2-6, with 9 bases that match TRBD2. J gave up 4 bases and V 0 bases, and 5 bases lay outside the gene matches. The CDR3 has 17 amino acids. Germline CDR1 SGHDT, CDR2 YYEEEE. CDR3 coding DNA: TGTGCCAGCAGCTTGGTAGCGGGGGCGCCCGGGGCCAACGTCCTGACTTTC. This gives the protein CASSLVAGAPGANVLTF.

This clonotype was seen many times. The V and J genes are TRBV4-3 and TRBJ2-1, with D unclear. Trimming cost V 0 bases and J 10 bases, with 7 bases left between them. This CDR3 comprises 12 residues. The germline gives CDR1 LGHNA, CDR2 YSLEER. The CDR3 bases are TGCGCCAGCAGCCAAGATGGCGGAGAGCAGTTCTTC. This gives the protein CASSQDGGEQFF.

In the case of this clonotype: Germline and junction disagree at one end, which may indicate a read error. This CDR3 is CAISPEVRHSEQFF. CDR3 nucleotide sequence: TGTGCCATCAGCCCCGAGGTCCGGCACAGTGAGCAGTTCTTC. The V call is TRBV7-9, the J call TRBJ2-1; D not certain. The length of the CDR3 is 14 residues. CDR1 and CDR2 from the germline V gene are SEHNR and FQNEAQ (reference sequence).

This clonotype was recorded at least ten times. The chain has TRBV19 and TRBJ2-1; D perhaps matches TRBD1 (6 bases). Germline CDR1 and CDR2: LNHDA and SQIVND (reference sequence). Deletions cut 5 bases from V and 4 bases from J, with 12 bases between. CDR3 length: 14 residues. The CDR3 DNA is TGTGCCAGTAGTCCTCCCAGGGGATACAATGAGCAGTTCTTC. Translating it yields CASSPPRGYNEQFF.

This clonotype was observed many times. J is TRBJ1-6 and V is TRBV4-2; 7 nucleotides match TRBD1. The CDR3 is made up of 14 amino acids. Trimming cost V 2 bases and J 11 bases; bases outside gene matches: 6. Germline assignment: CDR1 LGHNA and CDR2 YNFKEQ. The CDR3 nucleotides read TGTGCCAGCAGCCAACCCAGGGGGGGTGCACCCCTCCACTTT. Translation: CASSQPRGGAPLHF.

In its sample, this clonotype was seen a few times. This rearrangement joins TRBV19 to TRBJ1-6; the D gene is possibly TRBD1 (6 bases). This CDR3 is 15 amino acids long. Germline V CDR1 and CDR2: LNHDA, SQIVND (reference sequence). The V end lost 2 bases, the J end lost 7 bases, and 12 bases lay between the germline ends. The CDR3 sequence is CASSIRWGANSPLHF. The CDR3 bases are TGTGCCAGTAGTATACGTTGGGGGGCCAATTCACCCCTCCACTTT. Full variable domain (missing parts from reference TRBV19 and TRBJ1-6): DGGITQSPKYLFRKEGQNVTLSCEQNLNHDAMYWYRQDPGQGLRLIYYSQIVNDFQKGDIAEGYSVSREKKESFPLTVTSAQKNPTAFYLCASSIRWGANSPLHFGNGTRLTVT.

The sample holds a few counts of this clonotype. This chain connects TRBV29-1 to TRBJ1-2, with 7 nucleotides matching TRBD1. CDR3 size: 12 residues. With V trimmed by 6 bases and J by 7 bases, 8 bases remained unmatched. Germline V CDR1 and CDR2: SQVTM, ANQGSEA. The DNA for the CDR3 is TGCAGCGTGGGAGACAGGGACACTGGCTACACCTTC. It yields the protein CSVGDRDTGYTF.

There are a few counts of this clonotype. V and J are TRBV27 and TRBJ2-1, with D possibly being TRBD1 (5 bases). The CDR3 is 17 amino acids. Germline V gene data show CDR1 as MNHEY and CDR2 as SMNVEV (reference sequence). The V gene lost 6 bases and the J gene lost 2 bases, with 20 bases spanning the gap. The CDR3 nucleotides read TGTGCCAGCAGCTATCGACCGGCGGAAGGGGCCTACAATGAGCAGTTCTTC. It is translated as CASSYRPAEGAYNEQFF.

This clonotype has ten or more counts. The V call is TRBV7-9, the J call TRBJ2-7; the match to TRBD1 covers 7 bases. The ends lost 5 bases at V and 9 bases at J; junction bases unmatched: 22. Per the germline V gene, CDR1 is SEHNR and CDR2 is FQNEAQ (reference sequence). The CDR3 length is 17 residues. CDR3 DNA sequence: TGTGCCAGCAGCACGACACTCAACTGGACAGGACCCCCTCTGCAGTACGTC. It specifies CASSTTLNWTGPPLQYV.

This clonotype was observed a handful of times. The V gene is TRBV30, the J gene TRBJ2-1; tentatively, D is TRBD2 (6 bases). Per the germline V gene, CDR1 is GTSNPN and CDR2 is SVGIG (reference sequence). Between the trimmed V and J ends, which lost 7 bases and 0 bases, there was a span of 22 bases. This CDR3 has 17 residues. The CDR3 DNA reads TGTGCCTCCTCCCTCGCGGGGCCATCGCTCTCCTACAATGAGCAGTTCTTC. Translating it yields CASSLAGPSLSYNEQFF.

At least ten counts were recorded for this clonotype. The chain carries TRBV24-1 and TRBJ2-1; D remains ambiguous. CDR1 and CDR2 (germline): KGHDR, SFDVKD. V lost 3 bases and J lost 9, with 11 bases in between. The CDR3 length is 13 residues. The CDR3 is CATSDLGEGEQFF. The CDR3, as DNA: TGTGCCACCAGTGATCTTGGGGAAGGTGAGCAGTTCTTC.

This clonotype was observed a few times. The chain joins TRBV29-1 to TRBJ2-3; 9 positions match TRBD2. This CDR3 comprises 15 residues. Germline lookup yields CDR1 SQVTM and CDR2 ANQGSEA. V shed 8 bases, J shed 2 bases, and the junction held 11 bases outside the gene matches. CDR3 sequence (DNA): TGCAGCTTCAATTTAGCGGGGGTTATCACAGATACGCAGTATTTT. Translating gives CSFNLAGVITDTQYF.

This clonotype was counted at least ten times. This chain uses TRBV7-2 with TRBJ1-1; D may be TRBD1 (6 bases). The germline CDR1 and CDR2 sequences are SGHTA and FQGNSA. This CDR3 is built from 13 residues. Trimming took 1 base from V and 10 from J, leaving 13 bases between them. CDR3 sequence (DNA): TGTGCCAGCAGCTTAGTCGGGGGGCATGGAGCTTTCTTT. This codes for CASSLVGGHGAFF.

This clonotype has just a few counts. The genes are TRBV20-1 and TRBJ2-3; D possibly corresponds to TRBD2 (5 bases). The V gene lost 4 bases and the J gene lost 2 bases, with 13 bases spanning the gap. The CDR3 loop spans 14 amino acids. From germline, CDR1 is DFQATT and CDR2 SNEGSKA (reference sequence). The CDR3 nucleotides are TGCAGTGCTATAACCAGCGGTTCCACAGATACGCAGTATTTT. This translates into CSAITSGSTDTQYF.

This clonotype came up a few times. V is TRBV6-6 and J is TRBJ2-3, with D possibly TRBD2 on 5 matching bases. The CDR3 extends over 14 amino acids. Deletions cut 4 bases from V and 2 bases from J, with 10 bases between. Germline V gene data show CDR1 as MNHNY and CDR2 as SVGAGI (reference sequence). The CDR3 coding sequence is TGTGCCAGCAGTTCAGCGGTCACCACAGATACGCAGTATTTT. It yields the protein CASSSAVTTDTQYF.

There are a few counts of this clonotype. The CDR3 coding sequence is TGTGCCAGCAGCTCCCCCTCCGGGACAAATGAAGCTTTCTTT. Encoded protein: CASSSPSGTNEAFF. The V and J genes are TRBV5-4 and TRBJ1-1; a possible D gene is TRBD1 (6 bases). The CDR3 sequence is 14 residues long. V lost 3 bases and J lost 7, with 16 bases in between. CDR1 is SGHNT, CDR2 YYREEE, per germline (reference sequence).

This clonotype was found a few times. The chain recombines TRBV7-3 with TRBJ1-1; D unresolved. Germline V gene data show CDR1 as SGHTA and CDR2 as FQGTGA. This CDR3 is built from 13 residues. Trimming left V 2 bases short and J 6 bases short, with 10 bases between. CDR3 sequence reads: CASSLGARAEAFF. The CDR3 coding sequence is TGTGCCAGCAGCTTAGGCGCGAGGGCTGAAGCTTTCTTT.